Each of the 11 T cell receptor beta chains below was sequenced from the same sample in a study of memory CD4+ T cells and cytomegalovirus serostatus. Some clones are missing from TCRdb's copy, which holds only in-frame ones; the method was immunoSEQ multiplex PCR. The sample has 55,000 to 75,000 clones, roughly 80% seen once. Single viable CD3+CD4+CD8-CD45RO+ cells were sorted as the memory CD4+ T cells. The source material was memory CD4+ T cells from blood. These TCRs come from an adult in good health and CMV-seronegative.

The chain uses TRBV4-2 and TRBJ1-1; 7 nucleotides match TRBD1. The CDR3 spans 15 residues. Germline V gene data show CDR1 as LGHNA and CDR2 as YNFKEQ. J was trimmed by 2 bases and V by 5 bases; bases with no gene match: 8. The CDR3 loop is CASSLWGTANTEAFF. The CDR3 nucleotides read TGTGCCAGCAGCTTGTGGGGGACAGCCAACACTGAAGCTTTCTTT.

This clone was counted only a few times. The gene calls are TRBV7-3 and TRBJ2-1; 9 bases align to TRBD2. The CDR3 covers 15 residues. Germline V gene data show CDR1 as SGHTA and CDR2 as FQGTGA. The trim removed 3 bases at V and 9 bases at J, leaving 9 bases unmatched. The CDR3 nucleotides read TGTGCCAGCAGCTTCGGCGGGAGGGGTTCCCCTGAGCAGTTCTTC. Protein: CASSFGGRGSPEQFF.

The chain couples TRBV7-2 to TRBJ1-5; tentatively, D is TRBD1 (6 bases). This CDR3 is 14 amino acids long. Trimming cost V 4 bases and J 2 bases, with 9 bases left between them. Germline CDR1 is SGHTA and CDR2 is FQGNSA. The CDR3 sequence: CASSSRQGNQPQHF. CDR3 DNA sequence: TGTGCCAGCAGCTCCAGACAGGGCAATCAGCCCCAGCATTTT. Full variable domain (remainder filled in from reference TRBV7-2 and TRBJ1-5): GAGVSQSPSNKVTEKGKDVELRCDPISGHTALYWYRQSLGQGLEFLIYFQGNSAPDKSGLPSDRFSAERTGGSVSTLTIQRTQQEDSAVYLCASSSRQGNQPQHFGDGTRLSIL.

The chain couples TRBV20-1 to TRBJ2-3; D not certain. The CDR3 is made up of 10 amino acids. CDR1 and CDR2 (germline): DFQATT, SNEGSKA (reference sequence). The CDR3 region is CSATSDTQYF. For the CDR3, the DNA is TGCAGCGCAACATCAGATACGCAGTATTTT.

This clone was detected a few times. The chain joins TRBV10-3 to TRBJ1-3; D remains ambiguous. Deletions cut 4 bases from V and 4 bases from J, with 14 bases between. The CDR3 is 15 amino acids. The germline V gene has CDR1 ENHRY and CDR2 SYGVKD. CDR3 sequence: CAISVRAVAGNTIYF. The CDR3 nucleotides read TGTGCCATCAGTGTACGGGCTGTGGCGGGAAACACCATATATTTT.

The chain carries TRBV7-8 and TRBJ2-7, with 9 bases fitting TRBD1. This CDR3 comprises 14 residues. V lost 8 bases, J lost 7 bases, and 12 bases stayed unmatched. Per the germline V gene, CDR1 is SGHVS and CDR2 is FQNEAQ. CDR3 sequence (DNA): TGTGCCAGCGGGTTCGGGACAGGGAAGGAAGAGCAGTACTTC. Amino acids: CASGFGTGKEEQYF.

The V call is TRBV4-1, the J call TRBJ2-1, with 15 bases matching TRBD2. V gave up 1 base and J gave up 0 bases; unmatched junction bases: 7. The CDR3 length is 20 residues. Germline assignment: CDR1 MGHRA and CDR2 YSYEKL. CDR3 amino acids: CASSQGRGLAGGSSYNEQFF. The CDR3 region has the DNA TGCGCCAGCAGCCAAGGCCGAGGACTAGCGGGGGGGAGCTCCTACAATGAGCAGTTCTTC.

The chain combines TRBV11-2 with TRBJ1-5; 7 bases align to TRBD1. The junction had 4 bases not matched to a gene; V was cut back by 5 bases and J by 0 bases. The CDR3 consists of 15 residues. The V gene's germline CDR1 is SGHAT and CDR2 FQNNGV. The CDR3 coding sequence is TGTGCCAGCAGCGTCGACAGGGCTAGCAATCAGCCCCAGCATTTT. It translates to CASSVDRASNQPQHF.

This rearrangement joins TRBV11-2 to TRBJ2-7; the D is unclear. Trimming took off 0 bases at V and 6 bases at J, with 15 bases between the two ends. In germline, CDR1 is SGHAT, CDR2 FQNNGV. This CDR3 has 15 amino acids. CDR3: CASSLETLPKVEQYF. The CDR3 region has the DNA TGTGCCAGCAGCTTAGAAACTCTCCCGAAGGTCGAGCAGTACTTC.

V gene TRBV4-2 combines with J gene TRBJ2-2, with D perhaps TRBD2 (6 bases). CDR1 and CDR2 (germline): LGHNA, YNFKEQ. The CDR3 runs to 15 residues. V lost 1 base, J lost 7 bases, and 13 bases lay in between. In DNA form, the CDR3 reads TGTGCCAGCAGCCAAGGATTGAGCGGGTACGGGGAGCTGTTTTTT. It yields the protein CASSQGLSGYGELFF.

The chain couples TRBV29-1 to TRBJ2-6; D unclear. The CDR3 contains 13 residues. The germline CDR1 and CDR2 sequences are SQVTM and ANQGSEA. V lost 4 bases and J lost 4, with 8 bases in between. The CDR3 coding sequence is TGCAGCGTTGCAGGCCTCGGGGCCAACGTCCTGACTTTC. It is translated as CSVAGLGANVLTF. The entire variable domain, with the rest obtained from reference TRBV29-1 and TRBJ2-6, is as follows: SAVISQKPSRDICQRGTSLTIQCQVDSQVTMMFWYRQQPGQSLTLIATANQGSEATYESGFVIDKFPISRPNLTFSTLTVSNMSPEDSSIYLCSVAGLGANVLTFGAGSRLTVL.